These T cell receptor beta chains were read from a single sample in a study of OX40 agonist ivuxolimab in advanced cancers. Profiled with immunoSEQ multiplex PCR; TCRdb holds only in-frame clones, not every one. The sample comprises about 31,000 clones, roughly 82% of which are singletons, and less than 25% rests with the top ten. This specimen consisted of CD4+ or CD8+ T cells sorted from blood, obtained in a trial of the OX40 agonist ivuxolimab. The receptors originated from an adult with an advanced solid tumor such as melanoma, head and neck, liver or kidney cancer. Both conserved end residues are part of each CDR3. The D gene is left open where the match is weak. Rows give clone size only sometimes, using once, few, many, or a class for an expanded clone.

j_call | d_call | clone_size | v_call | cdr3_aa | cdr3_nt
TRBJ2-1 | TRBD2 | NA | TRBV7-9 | CASSPWIAGGRNEQFF | TGTGCCAGCAGCCCGTGGATAGCGGGGGGCAGGAATGAGCAGTTCTTC
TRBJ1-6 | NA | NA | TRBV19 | CASSISPGTLSSYNSPLHF | TGTGCCAGTAGTATCAGTCCCGGGACCTTGAGCTCCTATAATTCACCCCTCCACTTT
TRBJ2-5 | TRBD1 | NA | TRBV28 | CASTPSRWGQGQETQYF | TGTGCCAGCACTCCTTCTAGGTGGGGACAGGGGCAGGAGACCCAGTACTTC
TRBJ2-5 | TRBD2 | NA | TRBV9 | CASSGGGHETQYF | TGTGCCAGCAGCGGGGGGGGTCACGAGACCCAGTACTTC
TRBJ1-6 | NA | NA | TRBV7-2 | CASSFGRNYNSPLHF | TGTGCCAGCAGCTTCGGACGGAACTATAATTCACCCCTCCACTTT
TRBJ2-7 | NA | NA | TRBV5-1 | CASSLVGRDEQYF | TGCGCCAGCAGCTTGGTGGGGCGCGACGAGCAGTACTTC
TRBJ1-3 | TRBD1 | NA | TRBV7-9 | CASITDRRGNTIYF | TGTGCCAGCATCACGGACAGGAGAGGAAACACCATATATTTT
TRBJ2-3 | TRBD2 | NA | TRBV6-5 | CASSYSGLDTDTQYF | TGTGCCAGCAGTTACTCAGGACTAGACACAGATACGCAGTATTTT
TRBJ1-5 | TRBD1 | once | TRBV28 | CASSPPQGAGYQPQHF | TGTGCCAGCAGTCCACCACAGGGGGCGGGCTATCAGCCCCAGCATTTT
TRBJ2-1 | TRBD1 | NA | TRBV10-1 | CASSEYPIPGQEGNEQFF | TGCGCCAGCAGTGAATATCCCATACCGGGACAGGAGGGCAATGAGCAGTTCTTC
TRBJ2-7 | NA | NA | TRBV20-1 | CSARQGYEQYF | TGCAGTGCTAGACAGGGCTACGAGCAGTACTTC
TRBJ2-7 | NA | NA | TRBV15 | CATSRGLVGYEQYF | TGTGCCACCAGCAGAGGACTAGTTGGCTACGAGCAGTACTTC
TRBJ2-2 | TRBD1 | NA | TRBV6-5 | CASRHEQGESGELFF | TGTGCCAGCAGGCACGAACAGGGGGAGTCCGGGGAGCTGTTTTTT
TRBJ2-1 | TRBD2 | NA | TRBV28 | CASLTSGRVYNEQFF | TGTGCCAGCTTGACTAGCGGGAGAGTCTACAATGAGCAGTTCTTC
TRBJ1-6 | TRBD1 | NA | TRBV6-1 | CASSKPGQVNSPLHF | TGTGCCAGCAGTAAACCGGGACAGGTTAATTCACCCCTCCACTTT
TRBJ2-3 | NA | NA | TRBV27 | CASRAAGGGSTDTQYF | TGTGCCAGCAGGGCCGCCGGAGGGGGGAGCACAGATACGCAGTATTTT
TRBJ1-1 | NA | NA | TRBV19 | CASSTQGLNTEAFF | TGTGCCAGTAGTACCCAGGGCTTGAACACTGAAGCTTTCTTT
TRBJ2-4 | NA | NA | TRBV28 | CASSLPDLAKNIQYF | TGTGCCAGCAGTTTACCCGACCTAGCCAAAAACATTCAGTACTTC
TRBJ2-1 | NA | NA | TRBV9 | CASRRPGLSNEQFF | TGTGCCAGCAGGAGACCGGGACTCAGCAATGAGCAGTTCTTC
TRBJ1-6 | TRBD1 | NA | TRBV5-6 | CASSVQQGALHF | TGTGCCAGCAGCGTTCAACAGGGGGCCCTCCACTTT
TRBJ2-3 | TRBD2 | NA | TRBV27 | CASSLQLAGASDTQYF | TGTGCCAGCAGTCTCCAGTTAGCGGGAGCCTCTGATACGCAGTATTTT
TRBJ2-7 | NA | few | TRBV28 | CASSLWTVWASEQYF | TGTGCCAGCAGTCTTTGGACAGTCTGGGCCTCCGAGCAGTACTTC
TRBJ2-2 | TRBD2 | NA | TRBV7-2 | CASSFYGLAGDTGELFF | TGTGCCAGCAGCTTCTACGGACTAGCGGGAGACACCGGGGAGCTGTTTTTT
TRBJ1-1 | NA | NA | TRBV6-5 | CASSYSIHQGFEAFF | TGTGCCAGCAGTTACTCGATTCATCAGGGTTTTGAAGCTTTCTTT
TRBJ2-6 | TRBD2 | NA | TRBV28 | CASSSAGAGGWANVLTF | TGTGCCAGCAGTAGCGCCGGAGCGGGAGGCTGGGCCAACGTCCTGACTTTC
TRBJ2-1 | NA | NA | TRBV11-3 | CASSQYADEQFF | TGTGCCAGCAGCCAGTACGCGGATGAGCAGTTCTTC
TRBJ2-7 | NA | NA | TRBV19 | CASMAPGVGYEQYF | TGTGCCAGTATGGCCCCGGGCGTCGGCTACGAGCAGTACTTC
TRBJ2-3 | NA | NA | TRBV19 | CASRPINTDTQYF | TGTGCCAGCCGGCCCATTAATACAGATACGCAGTATTTT
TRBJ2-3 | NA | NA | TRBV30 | CAWNDGYTDTQYF | TGTGCCTGGAATGACGGGTACACAGATACGCAGTATTTT
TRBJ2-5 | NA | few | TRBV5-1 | CASSPNSGGETQYF | TGCGCCAGCAGCCCGAACAGTGGAGGGGAGACCCAGTACTTC
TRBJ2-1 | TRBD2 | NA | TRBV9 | CASSVNPRGAGGSWVHNEQFF | TGTGCCAGCAGCGTAAACCCGCGGGGAGCGGGAGGCTCCTGGGTACACAATGAGCAGTTCTTC
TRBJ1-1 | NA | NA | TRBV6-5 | CVSSYQGTLEAFF | TGTGTCAGCAGTTACCAGGGTACACTTGAAGCTTTCTTT
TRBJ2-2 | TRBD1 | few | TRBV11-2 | CASSPGQYTGELFF | TGTGCCAGCAGCCCGGGACAGTACACCGGGGAGCTGTTTTTT
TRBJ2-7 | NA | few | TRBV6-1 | CASSARQGGEQYF | TGTGCCAGCAGCGCTAGACAGGGAGGCGAGCAGTACTTC
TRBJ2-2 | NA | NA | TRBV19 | CASSIQAGDGTGELFF | TGTGCCAGTAGTATACAAGCGGGCGATGGCACCGGGGAGCTGTTTTTT